This T cell receptor beta chain comes out of a study of memory CD4+ T cells and cytomegalovirus serostatus. Background on the study: Healthy Belgian adult donors included 9 or 10 CMV-positive and 24 CMV-negative people. Study-wide results and caveats: About 40% of the roughly 160 known CMV-associated TCRbeta sequences appeared in CD4+ memory. The CMV-associated TCR signature appears largely within the CD4+ memory repertoire.

Comment on this clone: Antigen: not known.

The germline V gene has CDR1 GTSNPN and CDR2 SVGIG (reference sequence). With 3 bases clipped from V and 6 bases from J, the junction kept 8 bases outside the gene matches. This CDR3 comprises 14 residues. The sort gate was single viable CD3+CD4+CD8-CD45RO+ cells for memory CD4+ T cells. Serostatus was set by detecting CMV pp150, pp28, p38, p52 IgG. Assay: immunoSEQ multiplex PCR; the TCRdb copy retains only in-frame clones and omits some. The sample yields 60,000 or so clones, less than 85% seen once. This TCR derives from an adult in good health and CMV-seronegative. Some clones in this sample may be carry-over from other donors' samples. The chain joins TRBV30 to TRBJ2-7; 10 bases are a match to TRBD1. Sample: memory CD4+ T cells from blood. The CDR3 DNA reads as TGTGCCTGGAGAATGCCGGGACAGGGGAGCGAGCAGTACTTC. Protein: CAWRMPGQGSEQYF. The variable domain in full, completed from reference TRBV30 and TRBJ2-7, reads SQTIHQWPATLVQPVGSPLSLECTVEGTSNPNLYWYRQAAGRGLQLLFYSVGIGQISSEVPQNLSASRPQDRQFILSSKKLLLSDSGFYLCAWRMPGQGSEQYFGPGTRLTVT.